The 10 T cell receptor beta chains listed next were all sequenced from one sample in a study of tumor and adjacent non-tumor tissue in lung cancer. RNA was extracted from bulk tissue without any cell sorting. More than 3 cm separated this lung sample from the edge of the tumor. Three rounds of nested PCR, following a modified ARM-PCR protocol, produced the TCRbeta library. TCRdb reprocessed the multiplex PCR reads via MiXCR and lists one record per CDR3 protein. The sample lists some 100,000 distinct CDR3 sequences, about 61% seen once, with around a fifth in the top ten. Sequenced sample: distant non-tumor lung tissue. The receptors stem from a man in his fifties or sixties with non-small cell lung cancer.

As regards this clonotype: At one of its ends the junction is not consistent with the germline gene, which may arise from a read error. This chain connects TRBV11-2 to TRBJ2-3; 9 nucleotides align to TRBD1. The CDR3 covers 14 residues. CDR1 is SGHAT, CDR2 FQNNGV, per germline. The CDR3 nucleotides read TGTGCCAACAGCAAGGGACAGGGTTCAGATATGCAGTATTTT. Translation: CANSKGQGSDMQYF.

The sample holds many counts of this clonotype. The V call is TRBV5-1, the J call TRBJ1-2; D possibly corresponds to TRBD1 (6 bases). The ends were cut back, 0 bases at V and 4 bases at J, with 16 bases in the middle. Germline V gives CDR1 SGHRS, CDR2 YFSETQ. CDR3 length: 16 residues. DNA for the CDR3: TGCGCCAGCAGCTTGGCCGGAGGACAGAGTCTCTATGGCTACACCTTC. This sequence encodes CASSLAGGQSLYGYTF.

A word on this clonotype: The junction shows a germline mismatch at one end, possibly a read error. The chain carries TRBV6-5 and TRBJ2-6; D is possibly TRBD1 (5 bases). Germline V gene lookup returns CDR1 MNHEY and CDR2 SVGAGI. The CDR3 covers 18 residues. CDR3 DNA: TGTTCCAGCAGTTACTCGCCGGTCTCCCCTTCTGGGGCCAACATCCTGACTTTC. Amino acid sequence: CSSSYSPVSPSGANILTF.

At least ten counts were recorded for this clonotype. The rearrangement uses TRBV5-8 and TRBJ2-2, with TRBD1 matching over 10 bases. CDR1 SGHTS and CDR2 YDEGEE come from the germline V gene. This CDR3 spans 15 amino acids. V was pared by 4 bases and J by 9 bases, with 9 bases of the junction left unmatched. CDR3: CASSAGQGPPRELFF. The CDR3 DNA follows: TGTGCCAGCAGCGCGGGACAGGGGCCACCTAGGGAGCTGTTTTTT.

As to this clonotype: Since no conserved phenylalanine or tryptophan closes the CDR3, a read error is the likely cause. The chain couples TRBV12-3 or TRBV12-4 to TRBJ2-7, with TRBD2 as a possible D gene (6 bases). The V end was cut by 4 bases, the J end by 2 bases, with 18 bases between. The CDR3 is 16 residues long. CDR3 protein: CASSSGDSGYAYEQYI. CDR3 sequence (DNA): TGTGCCAGCAGTTCTGGGGACTCGGGGTACGCCTACGAGCAGTACATC.

A word on this clonotype: An end of the junction does not agree with germline; a read error may underlie this. The chain combines TRBV6-5 with TRBJ2-2, with a tentative D call TRBD2 (5 bases). Per the germline V gene, CDR1 is MNHEY and CDR2 is SVGAGI. The CDR3 totals 16 residues. Here the CDR3 reads CASSYSFGVLTGELYF. The CDR3, as DNA: TGTGCCAGCAGTTACTCTTTCGGGGTGCTTACCGGGGAGCTGTATTTT.

This clonotype was counted a few times. The J gene is TRBJ2-1, the V gene TRBV11-2, with D unresolved. CDR3 length equals 16 residues. Germline V CDR1 and CDR2: SGHAT, FQNNGV. Trimming pared 4 bases from V and 0 bases from J, leaving 13 bases between. The CDR3 spells CASSSRVALSYNEQFF. The CDR3 DNA follows: TGTGCCAGCAGCTCCCGCGTGGCTCTCTCCTACAATGAGCAGTTCTTC.

With respect to this clonotype: It may be a read error: a sequence one base away is much more abundant. This chain connects TRBV30 to TRBJ2-7, with TRBD2 identical over 7 bases. This CDR3 comprises 13 residues. Germline CDR1 GTSNPN, CDR2 SVGIG (reference sequence). CDR3 DNA: TGTGCCTGGAATGCCGGGACTAATTACGAGAAGTACTTC. It yields the protein CAWNAGTNYEKYF.

This clonotype appeared a few times. A read error is possible here, since a much larger clone lies one base away. The CDR3 DNA follows: TGTGCCTGGAGTCCACTGATAGGGGAAGCAGGGGCCAACGTCCTGACTTTC. This sequence encodes CAWSPLIGEAGANVLTF. The chain combines TRBV30 with TRBJ2-6, with a tentative D call TRBD1 (5 bases). The germline gives CDR1 GTSNPN, CDR2 SVGIG (reference sequence). The CDR3 is made up of 17 amino acids. The germline V and J ends were trimmed by 2 bases and 4 bases, with 18 bases remaining between them.

The V gene is TRBV5-6, the J gene TRBJ2-1, with D maybe TRBD2 (5 bases). Germline CDR1 and CDR2: SGHDT and YYEEEE. V lost 6 bases and J lost 6, with 16 bases in between. This CDR3 contains 14 residues. The CDR3 DNA sequence: TGTGCCAGCACGGAGGAAGGGCTGATCAATGAGCAGTTCTTC. Encoded protein: CASTEEGLINEQFF.